Following are 21 T cell receptor beta chains from one sample sequenced in a study of T cell responses to AZD1222 COVID-19 vaccine. The assay was immunoSEQ multiplex PCR, and TCRdb's table has in-frame clones only and misses some. The sample includes 200,000 to 300,000 clones, approximately 93% of them seen just once. Sequenced here: peripheral blood, sampled on day 0 of AZD1222 vaccination. The receptors originated from an adult in good health.

The gene calls are TRBV2 and TRBJ1-1; D may be TRBD1 (5 bases). This CDR3 is built from 13 residues. CDR1 and CDR2 from the germline V gene are SNHLY and FYNNEI. V was cut by 8 bases and J by 4 bases, with 14 bases left in between. CDR3 DNA sequence: TGTGCCAGCGCCTACTGGAGGGGCACTGAAGCTTTCTTT. Translated, it gives CASAYWRGTEAFF.

The chain recombines TRBV7-3 with TRBJ2-1; 7 nucleotides align to TRBD1. The CDR3 is 15 amino acids. Germline CDR1 and CDR2: SGHTA and FQGTGA. Trimming removed 4 bases from V and 0 bases from J; junction bases left unmatched: 3. This CDR3 is CASSSDRASYNEQFF. The DNA of the CDR3 is TGTGCCAGCAGCTCCGACAGGGCCTCCTACAATGAGCAGTTCTTC.

This clone was seen only once. The chain links TRBV6-6 to TRBJ2-5; no definite D call. V lost 7 bases, J lost 1 base, and 10 bases lay in between. The CDR3 is made up of 13 amino acids. Germline V gene sequence: CDR1 MNHNY, CDR2 SVGAGI (reference sequence). The CDR3, as DNA: TGTGCCAGCAACGTAGTTGTCCAAGAGACCCAGTACTTC. Translating it yields CASNVVVQETQYF.

The chain uses TRBV18 and TRBJ2-5; 9 bases match TRBD1. Trimming at V came to 5 bases and at J to 1 base, leaving 2 bases not matched to a gene. The CDR3 runs to 14 residues. CDR1 is KGHSH and CDR2 is LQKENI in the germline V gene. As DNA, the CDR3 is TGTGCCAGCTCAAAGACAGGGGGCCAAGAGACCCAGTACTTC. Its translation is CASSKTGGQETQYF. Supplemented by reference TRBV18 and TRBJ2-5, the full variable domain reads NAGVMQNPRHLVRRRGQEARLRCSPMKGHSHVYWYRQLPEEGLKFMVYLQKENIIDESGMPKERFSAEFPKEGPSILRIQQVVRGDSAAYFCASSKTGGQETQYFGPGTRLLVL.

V is TRBV7-6 and J is TRBJ1-6; D remains unclear. The CDR3 runs 15 residues. Trimming left V 4 bases short and J 7 bases short, with 14 bases between. Germline V gene lookup returns CDR1 SGHVS and CDR2 FNYEAQ. As DNA, the CDR3 is TGTGCCAGCAGCTCACCGGACGGCGCAAATTCACCCCTCCACTTT. It specifies CASSSPDGANSPLHF.

This chain uses TRBV2 with TRBJ1-5; D is undetermined. Trimming stripped 4 bases from V and 2 bases from J, with 6 bases between. The length of the CDR3 is 13 residues. Germline assignment: CDR1 SNHLY and CDR2 FYNNEI. The CDR3: CASSGWGNQPQHF. DNA of the CDR3: TGTGCCAGCAGTGGCTGGGGCAATCAGCCCCAGCATTTT.

The rearrangement joins TRBV13 to TRBJ1-2, with D unclear. CDR3 length equals 13 residues. The ends were cut back, 0 bases at V and 5 bases at J, with 7 bases in the middle. CDR1 and CDR2 (germline): PRHDT, FYEKMQ (reference sequence). The CDR3 loop reads CASSLGRSYGYTF. The CDR3 coding sequence is TGTGCCAGCAGCTTAGGACGGAGTTATGGCTACACCTTC.

The gene calls are TRBV29-1 and TRBJ1-1; D might be TRBD1 (6 bases). This CDR3 spans 14 amino acids. V was trimmed by 3 bases and J by 4 bases, leaving 15 bases between them. CDR1 SQVTM and CDR2 ANQGSEA come from the germline V gene. The DNA for the CDR3 is TGCAGCGTTGACACAATAGGGGGTGGCACTGAAGCTTTCTTT. Amino acids: CSVDTIGGGTEAFF.

The V and J genes are TRBV25-1 and TRBJ2-2; D gene ambiguous. The CDR3 extends over 15 amino acids. CDR1 MGHDK and CDR2 SYGVNS come from the germline V gene. The V gene lost 3 bases and the J gene lost 0 bases, with 8 bases spanning the gap. CDR3 bases: TGTGCCAGCAGTGAGTGGGCCTCGAACACCGGGGAGCTGTTTTTT. Translated: CASSEWASNTGELFF.

The J gene is TRBJ1-1, the V gene TRBV6-2 or TRBV6-3; D unclear. The ends were cut back, 5 bases at V and 11 bases at J, with 15 bases in the middle. Germline V gene data show CDR1 as MNHEY and CDR2 as SVGEGT. The CDR3 loop spans 12 amino acids. The CDR3 spells CASSSRISRAFF. DNA for the CDR3: TGTGCCAGCAGTAGCAGGATCTCCAGGGCTTTCTTT.

This sequence joins TRBV21-1 and TRBJ2-7. TRBV21-1 is given as a pseudogene. The CDR3 extends over 12 amino acids. CDR3 sequence: CASPRGDYEQYF. Written as DNA, the CDR3 is TGTGCCAGCCCAAGGGGGGACTACGAGCAGTACTTC.

The CDR3 coding sequence is TGCGCCAGCAGTCAAGGAGGGCAGCCCCAGCATTTT. This sequence encodes CASSQGGQPQHF. V is TRBV23-1 and J is TRBJ1-5; no firm D call. TRBV23-1 is noted as an ORF with a role that remains uncertain. With 2 bases removed from V and 7 bases from J, the gap between germline ends came to 6 bases. CDR3 length equals 12 residues.

The V and J genes are TRBV7-8 and TRBJ1-4; TRBD1 matches 7 bases. CDR3 size: 21 residues. Trimming at V came to 5 bases and at J to 0 bases, leaving 21 bases not matched to a gene. CDR1 and CDR2 from the germline V gene are SGHVS and FQNEAQ. The CDR3: CASSGPTRPGQSFSTNEKLFF. As DNA, the CDR3 is TGTGCCAGCAGCGGCCCAACGCGTCCGGGACAGAGTTTCTCAACTAATGAAAAACTGTTTTTT.

This sequence joins TRBV6-5 and TRBJ2-7; 8 bases map to TRBD2. Germline CDR1 reads MNHEY; CDR2 reads SVGAGI. CDR3 length: 15 residues. The V and J ends lost 6 bases and 2 bases, in that order; junction bases with no gene match: 9. The CDR3 here is CASSGGGLDPYEQYF. The CDR3 DNA sequence: TGTGCCAGCAGCGGGGGGGGACTAGACCCCTACGAGCAGTACTTC.

This clone showed up just once. The rearrangement uses TRBV9 and TRBJ2-1; D not resolved. Trimming removed 0 bases from V and 2 bases from J, with 12 bases in between. CDR3 length equals 16 residues. The germline CDR1 and CDR2 sequences are SGDLS and YYNGEE. The chain's CDR3 is CASSVVAEPTYNEQFF. CDR3 bases: TGTGCCAGCAGCGTAGTGGCGGAGCCGACCTACAATGAGCAGTTCTTC. Supplemented by reference TRBV9 and TRBJ2-1, the full variable domain reads DSGVTQTPKHLITATGQRVTLRCSPRSGDLSVYWYQQSLDQGLQFLIQYYNGEERAKGNILERFSAQQFPDLHSELNLSSLELGDSALYFCASSVVAEPTYNEQFFGPGTRLTVL.

The chain has TRBV25-1 and TRBJ1-4; D unresolved. The CDR3 is 14 residues long. Trimming cost V 6 bases and J 0 bases, with 8 bases left between them. Per the germline V gene, CDR1 is MGHDK and CDR2 is SYGVNS. The CDR3 DNA follows: TGTGCCAGCAGGGCGGGAACAACTAATGAAAAACTGTTTTTT. Its protein is CASRAGTTNEKLFF.

This rearrangement joins TRBV4-3 to TRBJ2-5; 7 bases are a match to TRBD1. V shed 1 base and J 0 bases; nucleotides not matched to a gene: 5. Germline assignment: CDR1 LGHNA and CDR2 YSLEER. The CDR3 has 16 amino acids. CDR3 region: CASSQVTGPYQETQYF. The CDR3, as DNA: TGCGCCAGCAGCCAAGTGACAGGGCCGTACCAAGAGACCCAGTACTTC.

The chain is built from TRBV6-5 and TRBJ1-2; no clear D gene. The germline V gene has CDR1 MNHEY and CDR2 SVGAGI. The CDR3 loop spans 11 amino acids. The V and J ends lost 7 bases and 6 bases respectively, with 9 bases between them. The CDR3: CASKALDGYTF. CDR3 nucleotide sequence: TGTGCCAGCAAGGCGTTGGATGGCTACACCTTC.

This chain joins TRBV10-3 and TRBJ2-1; 8 bases agree with TRBD2. V dropped 8 bases and J dropped 8; count of bases not matched to a gene: 5. The germline V gene encodes CDR1 ENHRY and CDR2 SYGVKD. This CDR3 has 12 amino acids. CDR3 bases: TGTGCCATCGGGGCGGGAGGTGATGAGCAGTTCTTC. Amino acids: CAIGAGGDEQFF.

The chain has TRBV7-9 and TRBJ2-2, with D possibly matching TRBD1 (6 bases). The CDR3 loop spans 15 amino acids. Germline CDR1 reads SEHNR; CDR2 reads FQNEAQ (reference sequence). V was clipped by 5 bases and J by 1 base, with 11 bases between them. This chain's CDR3 is CASSISGQNTGELFF. Here the CDR3 DNA reads TGTGCCAGCAGCATCTCGGGACAGAACACCGGGGAGCTGTTTTTT.

The CDR3 sequence: CASSKGQVSGELFF. Here the CDR3 DNA reads TGTGCCAGCAGTAAGGGACAGGTGTCCGGGGAGCTGTTTTTT. The chain joins TRBV27 to TRBJ2-2, with 8 bases that match TRBD1. Losses at the gene ends were 5 bases for V and 6 bases for J; bases not matched to a gene: 5. The CDR3 contains 14 residues. Per the germline V gene, CDR1 is MNHEY and CDR2 is SMNVEV (reference sequence).